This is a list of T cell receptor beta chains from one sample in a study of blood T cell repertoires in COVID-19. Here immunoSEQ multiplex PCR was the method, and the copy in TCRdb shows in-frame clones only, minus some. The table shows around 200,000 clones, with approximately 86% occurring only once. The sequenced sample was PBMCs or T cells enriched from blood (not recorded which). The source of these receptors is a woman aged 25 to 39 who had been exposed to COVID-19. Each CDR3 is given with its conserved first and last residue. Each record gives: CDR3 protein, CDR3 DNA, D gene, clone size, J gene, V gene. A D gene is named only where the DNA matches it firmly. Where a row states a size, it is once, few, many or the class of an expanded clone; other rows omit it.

CASSYEVNQPQHF	TGTGCCAGCAGTTACGAGGTGAATCAGCCCCAGCATTTT	-	-	TRBJ1-5	TRBV6-5
CASSQRGLNTGELFF	TGTGCCAGCAGCCAGCGGGGGCTGAACACCGGGGAGCTGTTTTTT	-	-	TRBJ2-2	TRBV4-2
CASSLGTEEQFF	TGCGCCAGCAGCTTGGGAACGGAGGAGCAGTTCTTC	-	once	TRBJ2-1	TRBV5-1
CASDVRSVGRRSYTF	TGTGCCAGCGATGTCAGGTCCGTAGGTAGGCGAAGCTACACCTTC	-	-	TRBJ1-2	TRBV6-5
CASSQELAQRAFF	TGTGCCAGCAGCCAAGAATTGGCCCAGCGAGCTTTCTTT	-	-	TRBJ1-1	TRBV3-1/TRBV3-2
CASSHRHRGDNQPQHF	TGTGCCAGCAGCCACCGCCACAGGGGGGACAATCAGCCCCAGCATTTT	TRBD1	few	TRBJ1-5	TRBV7-8
CASSPSWGANEKLFF	TGTGCCAGCTCACCAAGCTGGGGAGCTAATGAAAAACTGTTTTTT	-	-	TRBJ1-4	TRBV18
CASSQGGQGPEAFF	TGCGCCAGCAGCCAAGGGGGACAGGGTCCTGAAGCTTTCTTT	TRBD1	-	TRBJ1-1	TRBV4-1
CASGSGQGYEQYF	TGTGCTAGTGGTTCAGGACAGGGATACGAGCAGTACTTC	TRBD1	-	TRBJ2-7	TRBV12-5
CASSPGDGSGNTIYF	TGTGCCAGCAGCCCGGGGGATGGCTCTGGAAACACCATATATTTT	-	-	TRBJ1-3	TRBV9
CASSLFGGEYNEQFF	TGCGCCAGCAGCTTATTTGGGGGGGAATACAATGAGCAGTTCTTC	TRBD2	-	TRBJ2-1	TRBV5-1
CASSLTRNTEAFF	TGTGCCAGCTCGTTAACTCGGAACACTGAAGCTTTCTTT	-	-	TRBJ1-1	TRBV18
CSVEEGQASSYEQYF	TGCAGCGTTGAAGAGGGGCAGGCCTCCTCCTACGAGCAGTACTTC	-	once	TRBJ2-7	TRBV29-1
CASSIGQRTEAFF	TGTGCCAGTAGTATAGGGCAGAGGACTGAAGCTTTCTTT	-	-	TRBJ1-1	TRBV19
CASSPSGGWSDTQYF	TGTGCCAGCAGTCCTAGCGGGGGGTGGTCAGATACGCAGTATTTT	TRBD2	-	TRBJ2-3	TRBV27
CATSGDRGDATNEKLFF	TGTGCCACCAGTGGTGACAGGGGAGATGCAACTAATGAAAAACTGTTTTTT	TRBD1	-	TRBJ1-4	TRBV24-1
CASSVGQSSGNTIYF	TGTGCCAGCAGCGTTGGACAGTCCTCTGGAAACACCATATATTTT	-	-	TRBJ1-3	TRBV2
CASSEKTLGTKKLFF	TGTGCCAGCAGTGAAAAGACCCTCGGGACAAAAAAACTGTTTTTT	-	once	TRBJ1-4	TRBV2
CASSLVVGPGGGSTDTQYF	TGTGCCAGCAGCTTAGTAGTCGGGCCCGGCGGGGGTAGCACAGATACGCAGTATTTT	TRBD2	-	TRBJ2-3	TRBV11-2
CAWRIQGNSPLHF	TGTGCCTGGAGGATACAGGGAAATTCACCCCTCCACTTT	-	once	TRBJ1-6	TRBV30
CAISGPRANYGYTF	TGTGCCATCAGTGGGCCCAGGGCGAACTATGGCTACACCTTC	-	-	TRBJ1-2	TRBV10-3
CASQKRGDTQYF	TGTGCCAGCCAAAAACGGGGAGATACGCAGTATTTT	-	-	TRBJ2-3	TRBV27
CASSEMQGKMSPLHF	TGTGCCAGCAGTGAAATGCAGGGCAAAATGTCACCCCTCCACTTT	-	-	TRBJ1-6	TRBV2
CASSLGGGYEQYF	TGCGCCAGCAGCCTCGGCGGGGGCTACGAGCAGTACTTC	TRBD2	-	TRBJ2-7	TRBV5-1
CATSRDRGGAAIRVYF	TGTGCCACCAGCAGAGATCGCGGGGGGGCCGCAATCAGGGTATACTTC	TRBD2	many	TRBJ2-4	TRBV15
CASSIDQGYSNQPQHF	TGTGCCAGTAGTATAGATCAGGGGTATAGCAATCAGCCCCAGCATTTT	-	-	TRBJ1-5	TRBV19
CASSVGPETQYF	TGTGCCAGCAGCGTTGGGCCAGAGACCCAGTACTTC	-	-	TRBJ2-5	TRBV9
CASSGEGAGTDTQYF	TGTGCCAGCAGTGGTGAGGGGGCCGGCACAGATACGCAGTATTTT	TRBD1	-	TRBJ2-3	TRBV2
CATSVGAGAIYEQYF	TGTGCCACCAGTGTTGGGGCAGGTGCCATCTACGAGCAGTACTTC	-	-	TRBJ2-7	TRBV24-1
CASRLAPREPYEQYF	TGTGCAAGTCGCTTAGCACCCCGGGAGCCCTACGAGCAGTACTTC	-	-	TRBJ2-7	TRBV12-2
CATSDFRGDWELFF	TGTGCCACCAGTGATTTCCGCGGGGATTGGGAGCTGTTTTTT	-	-	TRBJ2-2	TRBV24-1
CASRTTGAYEQYF	TGTGCCAGCAGAACCACCGGGGCCTACGAGCAGTACTTC	-	-	TRBJ2-7	TRBV6-5
CASSLSGIPEKLFF	TGTGCCAGCAGCTTATCAGGAATCCCTGAAAAACTGTTTTTT	-	-	TRBJ1-4	TRBV7-8
CASSLAVQGGSAFF	TGTGCCAGCAGCTTGGCCGTCCAGGGAGGTTCAGCTTTCTTT	-	-	TRBJ1-1	TRBV5-6
CSVGGTVPVAFF	TGCAGCGTTGGGGGGACAGTCCCAGTGGCTTTCTTT	TRBD1	-	TRBJ1-1	TRBV29-1
CASSLVPHSSYNEQFF	TGCGCCAGCAGCTTGGTGCCGCATAGCTCATACAATGAGCAGTTCTTC	-	once	TRBJ2-1	TRBV5-1
CATSGPGTSGNTGELFF	TGTGCCACCAGTGGTCCCGGGACTAGCGGGAACACCGGGGAGCTGTTTTTT	TRBD2	few	TRBJ2-2	TRBV24-1
CASSIGGGEGTEAFF	TGTGCCAGTAGTATAGGGGGCGGGGAGGGCACTGAAGCTTTCTTT	-	-	TRBJ1-1	TRBV19
CASSQGGGAGETQYF	TGTGCCAGCAGCCAAGGCGGGGGGGCCGGGGAGACCCAGTACTTC	TRBD2	-	TRBJ2-5	TRBV3-1/TRBV3-2
CASSAQGSNQPQHF	TGTGCCAGCAGTGCTCAGGGCAGCAATCAGCCCCAGCATTTT	-	-	TRBJ1-5	TRBV25-1
CASRDRVKLFF	TGTGCCAGTAGAGACAGGGTCAAACTGTTTTTT	TRBD1	-	TRBJ1-4	TRBV19
CASIQGALNYGYTF	TGTGCCAGCATACAGGGAGCGCTTAACTATGGCTACACCTTC	-	-	TRBJ1-2	TRBV28
CASSLQGINQPQHF	TGTGCCAGCAGCTTACAGGGAATCAATCAGCCCCAGCATTTT	-	-	TRBJ1-5	TRBV11-2
CASSFGAGQGLKAYF	TGTGCCAGCAGTTTTGGGGCCGGACAGGGGCTCAAGGCGTACTTC	TRBD1	once	TRBJ2-7	TRBV27
CASSFPDRGLQQFF	TGCGCCAGCAGCTTTCCTGACAGGGGGTTACAGCAGTTCTTC	TRBD1	-	TRBJ2-1	TRBV10-2
CASSVSSGASYEQYF	TGTGCCAGCAGCGTTTCTAGCGGGGCATCCTACGAGCAGTACTTC	TRBD2	-	TRBJ2-7	TRBV9
CASRTATNEKLFF	TGTGCCAGCCGGACAGCAACTAATGAAAAACTGTTTTTT	-	once	TRBJ1-4	TRBV12-3/TRBV12-4
CASSNPGTGGTEAFF	TGTGCCAGCAGTAACCCCGGGACAGGGGGCACTGAAGCTTTCTTT	TRBD1	-	TRBJ1-1	TRBV6-5
CASRPGQGTYEQYF	TGTGCCAGCAGACCCGGACAGGGAACCTACGAGCAGTACTTC	TRBD1	-	TRBJ2-7	TRBV6-5
CASSSPGTAFYGYTF	TGTGCCAGCAGTTCTCCGGGGACAGCTTTCTATGGCTACACCTTC	TRBD1	-	TRBJ1-2	TRBV6-5
CASSFDGVRYGYTF	TGTGCCAGCAGCTTCGACGGGGTGCGCTATGGCTACACCTTC	-	-	TRBJ1-2	TRBV5-4
CASSLTGDQPQHF	TGCGCCAGCAGCTTGACAGGGGACCAGCCCCAGCATTTT	TRBD1	-	TRBJ1-5	TRBV5-1
CASSLDGGRRLFF	TGTGCCAGCAGCTTAGATGGGGGGAGGAGGCTGTTTTTT	-	once	TRBJ1-4	TRBV11-2